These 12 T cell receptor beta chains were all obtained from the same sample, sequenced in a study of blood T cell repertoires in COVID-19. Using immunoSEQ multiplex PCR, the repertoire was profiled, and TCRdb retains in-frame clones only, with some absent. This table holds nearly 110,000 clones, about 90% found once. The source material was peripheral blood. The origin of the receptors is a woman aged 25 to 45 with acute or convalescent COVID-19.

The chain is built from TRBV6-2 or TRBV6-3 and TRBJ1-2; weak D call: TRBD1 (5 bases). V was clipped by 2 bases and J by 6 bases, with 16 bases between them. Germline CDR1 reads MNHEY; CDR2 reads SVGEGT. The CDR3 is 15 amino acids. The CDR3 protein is CASSYQDMGLNGYTF. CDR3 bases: TGTGCCAGCAGTTACCAAGACATGGGACTCAATGGCTACACCTTC.

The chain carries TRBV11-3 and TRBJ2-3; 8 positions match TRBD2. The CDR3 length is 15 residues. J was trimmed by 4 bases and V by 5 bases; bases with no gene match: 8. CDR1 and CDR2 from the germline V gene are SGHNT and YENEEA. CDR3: CASSVDGGAADTQYF. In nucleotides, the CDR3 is TGTGCCAGCAGCGTGGACGGGGGGGCTGCAGATACGCAGTATTTT.

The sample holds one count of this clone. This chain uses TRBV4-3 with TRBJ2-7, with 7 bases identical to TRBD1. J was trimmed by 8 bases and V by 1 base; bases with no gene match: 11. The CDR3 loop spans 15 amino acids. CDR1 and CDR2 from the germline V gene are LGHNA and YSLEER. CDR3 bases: TGCGCCAGCAGCCAAGTGAAGGGGCAGGGGGACCAGCAGTACTTC. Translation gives CASSQVKGQGDQQYF.

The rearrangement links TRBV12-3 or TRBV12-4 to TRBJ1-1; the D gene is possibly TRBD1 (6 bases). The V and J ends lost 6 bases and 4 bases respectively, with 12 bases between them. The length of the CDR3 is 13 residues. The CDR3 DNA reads TGTGCCAGCAGCCAGACAGGAGGCACTGAAGCTTTCTTT. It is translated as CASSQTGGTEAFF.

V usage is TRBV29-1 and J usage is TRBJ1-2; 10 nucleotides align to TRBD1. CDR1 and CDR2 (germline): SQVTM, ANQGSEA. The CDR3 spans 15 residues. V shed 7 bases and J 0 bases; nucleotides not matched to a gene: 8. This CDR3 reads CSAKLGQGANYGYTF. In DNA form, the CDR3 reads TGCAGCGCAAAATTAGGACAGGGGGCTAACTATGGCTACACCTTC.

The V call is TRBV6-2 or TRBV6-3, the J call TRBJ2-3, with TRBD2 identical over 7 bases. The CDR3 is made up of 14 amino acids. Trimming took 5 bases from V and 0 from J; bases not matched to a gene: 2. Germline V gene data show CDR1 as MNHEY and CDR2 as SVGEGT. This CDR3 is CASSQGLSTDTQYF. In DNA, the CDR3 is TGTGCCAGCAGTCAGGGACTAAGCACAGATACGCAGTATTTT.

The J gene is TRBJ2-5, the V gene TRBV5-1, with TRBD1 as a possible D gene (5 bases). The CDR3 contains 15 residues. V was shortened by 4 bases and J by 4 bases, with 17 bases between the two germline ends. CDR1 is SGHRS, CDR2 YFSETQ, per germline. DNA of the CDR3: TGCGCCAGCAGCCCGGGTCTTAGACAGTCAGAGACCCAGTACTTC. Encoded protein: CASSPGLRQSETQYF. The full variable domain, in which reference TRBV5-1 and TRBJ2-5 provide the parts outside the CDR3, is KAGVTQTPRYLIKTRGQQVTLSCSPISGHRSVSWYQQTPGQGLQFLFEYFSETQRNKGNFPGRFSGRQFSNSRSEMNVSTLELGDSALYLCASSPGLRQSETQYFGPGTRLLVL.

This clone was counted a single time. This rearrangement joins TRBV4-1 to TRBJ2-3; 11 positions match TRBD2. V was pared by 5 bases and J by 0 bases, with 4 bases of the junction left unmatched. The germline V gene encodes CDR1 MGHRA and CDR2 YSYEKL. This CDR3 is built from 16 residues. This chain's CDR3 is CASSFRTSGSTDTQYF. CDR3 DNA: TGCGCCAGCAGCTTTCGGACTAGCGGGAGCACAGATACGCAGTATTTT.

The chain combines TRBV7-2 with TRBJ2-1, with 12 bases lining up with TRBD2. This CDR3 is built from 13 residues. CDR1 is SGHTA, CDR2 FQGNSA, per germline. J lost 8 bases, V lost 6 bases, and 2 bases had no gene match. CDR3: CASRTSGSDEQFF. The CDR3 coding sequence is TGTGCCAGCAGGACTAGCGGGAGCGATGAGCAGTTCTTC.

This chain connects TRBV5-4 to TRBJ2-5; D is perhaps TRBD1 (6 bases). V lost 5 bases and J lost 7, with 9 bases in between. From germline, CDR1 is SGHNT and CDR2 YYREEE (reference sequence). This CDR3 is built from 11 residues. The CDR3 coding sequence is TGTGCCAGCAGTACGGACAGGACCCAGTACTTC. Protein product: CASSTDRTQYF.

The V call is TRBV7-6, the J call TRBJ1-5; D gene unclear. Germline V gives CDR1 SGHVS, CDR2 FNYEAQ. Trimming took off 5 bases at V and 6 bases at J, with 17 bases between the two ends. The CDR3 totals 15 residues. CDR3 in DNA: TGTGCCAGCAGCCCCCGCCCGGGAGGGAGTCAGCCCCAGCATTTT. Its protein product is CASSPRPGGSQPQHF.

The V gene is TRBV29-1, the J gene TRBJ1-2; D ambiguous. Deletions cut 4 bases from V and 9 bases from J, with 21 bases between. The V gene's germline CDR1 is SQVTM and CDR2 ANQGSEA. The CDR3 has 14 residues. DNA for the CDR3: TGCAGCGTTGTTGTACTGGGAGGCCGGCTTAGCTACACCTTC. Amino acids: CSVVVLGGRLSYTF.